This entry describes one TCR beta chain. The PCR had 60 Vbeta and 13 Jbeta primers. Produced via immunoSEQ multiplex PCR; TCRdb's table is partial and in-frame only. The data contain about 130,000 clones, less than 80% of them singletons. The data are from a study of cytomegalovirus exposure and HLA in healthy donors. Deletions cut 6 bases from V and 1 base from J, with 9 bases between. The CDR3 loop spans 13 amino acids. Per germline, CDR1 MNHNS and CDR2 SASEGT. The sequencing input was PBMCs. The chain links TRBV6-1 to TRBJ1-1; D unclear. The sequence derives from a man aged 25 to 45 in good health and CMV-seronegative. The CDR3 nucleotides read TGTGCCAGCAGCATTACAGAGAACACTGAAGCTTTCTTT. Its protein product is CASSITENTEAFF.